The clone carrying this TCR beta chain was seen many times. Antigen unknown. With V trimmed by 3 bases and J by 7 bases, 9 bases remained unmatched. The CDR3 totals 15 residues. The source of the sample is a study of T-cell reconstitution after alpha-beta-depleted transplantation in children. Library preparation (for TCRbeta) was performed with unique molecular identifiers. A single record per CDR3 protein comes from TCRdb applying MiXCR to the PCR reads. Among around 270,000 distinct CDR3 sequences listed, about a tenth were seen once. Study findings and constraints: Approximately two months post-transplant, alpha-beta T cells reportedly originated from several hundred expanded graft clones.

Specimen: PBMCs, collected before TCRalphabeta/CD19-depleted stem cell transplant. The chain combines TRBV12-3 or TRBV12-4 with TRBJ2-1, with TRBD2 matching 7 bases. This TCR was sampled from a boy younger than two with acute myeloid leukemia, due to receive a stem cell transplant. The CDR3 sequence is CASSFRGRGSNEQFF. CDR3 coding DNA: TGTGCCAGCAGTTTTCGGGGGAGGGGTTCAAATGAGCAGTTCTTC.